This TCR beta chain was observed in a study of cytomegalovirus exposure and HLA in healthy donors. Healthy people donating bone marrow made up the donors. PCR used 60 Vbeta primers and 13 Jbeta primers. Original analysis: In a later analysis, some 80 million unique TCR beta chains included roughly 11 million shared by two or more donors. The repertoire was sequenced with immunoSEQ multiplex PCR; TCRdb's copy has only in-frame clones and lacks some. That table supplies the V and J calls and clone size; D and trimming were determined from the DNA. The sample consists of 150,000 to 200,000 clones, roughly 79% of them appearing once. Germline V gene data show CDR1 as MGHRA and CDR2 as YSYEKL. The CDR3 is 14 amino acids. The ends lost 5 bases at V and 2 bases at J; junction bases unmatched: 6. Findings and limits, study-wide: With DRB1 most and HLA-C fewest, TCR association rates differed between HLA loci in a later analysis. At a 0.05 false discovery rate, a later analysis found roughly 17,000 TCR beta sequences to be associated with HLA alleles.

Note on this clone: What it binds is unknown.

This TCR was recovered from a male donor in good health and CMV-seronegative. The V and J genes are TRBV4-1 and TRBJ2-7; 7 nucleotides align to TRBD1. Sequenced: PBMCs. CDR3 sequence (DNA): TGCGCCAGCAGCGAGAACAGGGGCGCCTACGAGCAGTACTTC. Its protein is CASSENRGAYEQYF.